This passage covers 14 T cell receptor beta chains from one sample sequenced in a study of blood T cell repertoires in COVID-19. The table came from immunoSEQ multiplex PCR; TCRdb's copy has only in-frame clones and leaves some out. The sample includes hundreds of thousands of clones, 80% to 90% of them seen just once. Sequenced sample: peripheral blood. The source of these receptors is a man younger than 30 with COVID-19, enrolled during active disease.

This chain joins TRBV6-6 and TRBJ2-1; 13 bases are shared with TRBD2. After removal of 5 bases from V and 1 base from J, the junction contained 8 bases not matched to a gene. The CDR3 is made up of 18 amino acids. Germline V CDR1 and CDR2: MNHNY, SVGAGI (reference sequence). The chain's CDR3 is CASSPLAGGPWSYNEQFF. The CDR3 DNA reads as TGTGCCAGCAGTCCACTAGCGGGGGGGCCGTGGTCCTACAATGAGCAGTTCTTC.

The rearrangement links TRBV24-1 to TRBJ2-1, with D possibly matching TRBD2 (6 bases). V gave up 3 bases and J gave up 8 bases, with 19 bases separating them. The CDR3 runs 16 residues. Germline V CDR1 and CDR2: KGHDR, SFDVKD. In DNA, the CDR3 is TGTGCCACCAGTGATAGTACTAGCTCCGGTAGGGATGAGCAGTTCTTC. It yields the protein CATSDSTSSGRDEQFF.

This clone occurred once. The CDR3, as DNA: TGCGCCAGCAGCCCGGGGGACAGGGGTAGCTACACCTTC. Encoded protein: CASSPGDRGSYTF. This chain joins TRBV5-1 and TRBJ1-2; 10 positions agree with TRBD1. The CDR3 totals 13 residues. Germline V CDR1 and CDR2: SGHRS, YFSETQ. Trimming at V came to 4 bases and at J to 9 bases, leaving 6 bases not matched to a gene.

The chain couples TRBV2 to TRBJ2-3, with 7 bases fitting TRBD1. CDR3 length: 14 residues. After removal of 8 bases from V and 0 bases from J, the junction contained 5 bases not matched to a gene. Germline V gene data show CDR1 as SNHLY and CDR2 as FYNNEI. The CDR3 coding sequence is TGTGCCAGCGGGACAGCCCTTAGCACAGATACGCAGTATTTT. Protein sequence: CASGTALSTDTQYF.

The chain has TRBV4-1 and TRBJ2-3, with D possibly being TRBD1 (6 bases). From germline, CDR1 is MGHRA and CDR2 YSYEKL. The V and J ends lost 1 base and 1 base respectively, with 9 bases between them. The CDR3 consists of 15 residues. As DNA, the CDR3 is TGCGCCAGCAGCCAAGGACAGGAGCGCACAGATACGCAGTATTTT. It codes for CASSQGQERTDTQYF.

The chain uses TRBV4-1 and TRBJ2-7, with 8 positions matching TRBD1. With V trimmed by 1 base and J by 5 bases, 10 bases remained unmatched. The CDR3 sequence is 16 residues long. The germline V gene encodes CDR1 MGHRA and CDR2 YSYEKL. CDR3 region: CASSQAGRQGYHEQYF. The CDR3 bases are TGCGCCAGCAGCCAAGCGGGGAGACAGGGGTACCACGAGCAGTACTTC.

The table lists this clone with a few counts. V is TRBV18 and J is TRBJ2-4; weak D call: TRBD1 (5 bases). Per the germline V gene, CDR1 is KGHSH and CDR2 is LQKENI. V gave up 2 bases and J gave up 8 bases, with 16 bases separating them. The CDR3 sequence is 15 residues long. The chain's CDR3 is CASSPSADKGDIQYF. The CDR3 DNA follows: TGTGCCAGCTCACCATCGGCGGACAAGGGCGACATTCAGTACTTC.

V usage is TRBV3-1 (or the pseudogene TRBV3-2) and J usage is TRBJ1-2; 11 bases are shared with TRBD1. V was clipped by 1 base and J by 5 bases; unmatched bases: 3. The CDR3 spans 15 residues. The V gene's germline CDR1 is LGHDT and CDR2 YNNKEL (reference sequence). Here the CDR3 reads CASSQGTGGWYGYTF. The CDR3 DNA sequence: TGTGCCAGCAGCCAAGGGACAGGGGGCTGGTATGGCTACACCTTC.

This clone appeared a few times. The chain is built from TRBV15 and TRBJ1-5; 7 bases match TRBD1. The ends lost 0 bases at V and 3 bases at J; junction bases unmatched: 5. Germline CDR1 LNHNV, CDR2 YYDKDF (reference sequence). CDR3 length equals 16 residues. As DNA, the CDR3 is TGTGCCACCAGCAGAGATGGGGACAGATTCAATCAGCCCCAGCATTTT. This translates into CATSRDGDRFNQPQHF. Based on the CDR3 plus reference TRBV15 and TRBJ1-5, the full variable domain is DAMVIQNPRYQVTQFGKPVTLSCSQTLNHNVMYWYQQKSSQAPKLLFHYYDKDFNNEADTPDNFQSRRPNTSFCFLDIRSPGLGDTAMYLCATSRDGDRFNQPQHFGDGTRLSIL.

A remark on this clone: The junction departs from germline at one end; a sequencing error may be responsible. This rearrangement joins TRBV6-5 to TRBJ1-1; TRBD1 agrees at 11 bases. Germline CDR1 and CDR2: MNHEY and SVGAGI. This CDR3 is built from 12 residues. CDR3 loop: CASSSPGTGGVF. The CDR3, as DNA: TGTGCCAGCAGTTCCCCCGGGACAGGGGGTGTCTTT.

This chain joins TRBV27 and TRBJ2-1, with no clear D. The CDR3 has 12 residues. Germline lookup yields CDR1 MNHEY and CDR2 SMNVEV (reference sequence). Between the trimmed V and J ends, which lost 5 bases and 3 bases, there was a span of 5 bases. The DNA for the CDR3 is TGTGCCAGCAGTATCAACTACAATGAGCAGTTCTTC. It is translated as CASSINYNEQFF.

This chain connects TRBV28 to TRBJ2-4, with 7 bases fitting TRBD2. The CDR3 has 17 amino acids. V dropped 6 bases and J dropped 5; count of bases not matched to a gene: 16. Per germline, CDR1 MDHEN and CDR2 SYDVKM. The CDR3 spells CASSPRRGRALENIQYF. The DNA for the CDR3 is TGTGCCAGCAGCCCTAGACGGGGGAGGGCACTCGAAAACATTCAGTACTTC.

The chain carries TRBV9 and TRBJ2-3, with D possibly TRBD2 on 6 matching bases. From germline, CDR1 is SGDLS and CDR2 YYNGEE. The V end was cut by 3 bases, the J end by 0 bases, with 8 bases between. This CDR3 has 14 residues. The CDR3 DNA reads as TGTGCCAGCAGCGACGGGACTAGCACAGATACGCAGTATTTT. As protein: CASSDGTSTDTQYF.

The chain is built from TRBV11-2 and TRBJ2-3; no definite D call. The germline V and J ends were trimmed by 7 bases and 0 bases, with 14 bases remaining between them. The CDR3 has 15 amino acids. Germline V lookup: CDR1 SGHAT, CDR2 FQNNGV. The CDR3 loop is CASIPTEVSTDTQYF. The CDR3 DNA sequence: TGTGCCAGCATCCCTACCGAGGTTAGCACAGATACGCAGTATTTT.